Described below is a single TCR beta chain sequence and its context. Its antigen remains unknown. The germline V gene encodes CDR1 SGHAT and CDR2 FQNNGV. Between the trimmed V and J ends, which lost 1 base and 2 bases, there was a span of 14 bases. This CDR3 is built from 16 residues. TCRdb itself ran the multiplex PCR reads through MiXCR, one entry per CDR3 protein. The sample yields some 120,000 distinct CDR3 sequences, 21% seen once. The data were obtained in a study of breast tumors, draining lymph nodes, adjacent tissues. Notes on the study in general: The data were judged consistent with most tumor T cells coming from lymph node and expanding in tumor. The lymph node origin of tumor T cells was framed as consistent with a hypothesis, not demonstrated.

The lymph nodes were axillary draining lymph nodes from breast cancer patients. Sample: axillary lymph node tissue. J is TRBJ2-5 and V is TRBV11-2; the D gene is possibly TRBD2 (5 bases). The TCR sequence derives from a female donor with breast cancer. Some clones in this sample may be carry-over from other donors' samples. The CDR3 sequence is CASSLVKGRRQETQYF. As DNA, the CDR3 is TGTGCCAGCAGCTTAGTTAAGGGTAGGAGGCAAGAGACCCAGTACTTC.